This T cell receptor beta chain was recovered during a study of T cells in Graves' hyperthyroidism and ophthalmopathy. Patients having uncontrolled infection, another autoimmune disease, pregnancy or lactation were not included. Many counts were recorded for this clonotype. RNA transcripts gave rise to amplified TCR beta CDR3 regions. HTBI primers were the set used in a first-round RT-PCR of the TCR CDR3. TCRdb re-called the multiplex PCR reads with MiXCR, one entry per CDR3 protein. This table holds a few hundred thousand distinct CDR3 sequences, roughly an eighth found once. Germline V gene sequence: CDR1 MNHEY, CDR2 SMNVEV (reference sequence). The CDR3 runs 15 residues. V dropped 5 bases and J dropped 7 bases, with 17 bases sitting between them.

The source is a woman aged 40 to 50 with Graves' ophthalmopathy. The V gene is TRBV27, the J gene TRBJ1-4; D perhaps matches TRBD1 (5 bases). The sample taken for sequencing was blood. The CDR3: CASSPGLSRGEKLFF. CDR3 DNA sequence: TGTGCCAGCAGTCCAGGACTCTCGAGGGGTGAAAAACTGTTTTTT.